Shown below are 19 T cell receptor beta chains from a single sample sequenced in a study of post-analysis software for immune sequencing data (dated by TCRdb to between 2014 and 2017). Broader findings and caveats from the paper: Patients showed significantly higher frequencies than controls for 4 or 5 TRBV segments, among them TRBV5-6, TRBV5-1 and TRBV20-1.

Receptors were amplified or captured by PCR. The sequencer listed for this sample is Illumina HiSeq 2500. Unique molecular identifiers were incorporated into TCR beta cDNA libraries to reduce PCR and sequencing biases. TCRdb cleaned the public reads at Q25 with fastp, built clones with MiXCR and kept in-frame beta chains. Every entry covers one CDR3 protein and lists the most common genes and DNA from its rows. The sample table shows 820,000 or so distinct CDR3 sequences, and 53% are seen once. Roughly 4.4% of the sample rests with the top ten. No antigens are known for them. What was sequenced was blood. The source of these receptors is a girl aged 5-17 years with multiple sclerosis.

The chain couples TRBV24-1 to TRBJ2-7; TRBD1 might be the D (5 bases). The DNA matches TRBJ2-5 better at its end, which makes the J call doubtful. The V gene's germline CDR1 is KGHDR and CDR2 SFDVKD. This CDR3 has 13 residues. The CDR3 nucleotides are TGTGCCACCAGTGAAGGACAAGGGGAGACCCAGTACTTC. This gives the protein CATSEGQGETQYF.

V is TRBV9 and J is TRBJ2-5; no clear D gene. Per the germline V gene, CDR1 is SGDLS and CDR2 is YYNGEE. This CDR3 has 14 amino acids. The V end lost 0 bases, the J end lost 5 bases, and 11 bases lay between the germline ends. This CDR3 reads CASSVEGNRETQYF. CDR3 nucleotide sequence: TGTGCCAGCAGCGTAGAAGGGAACCGGGAGACCCAGTACTTC.

The V gene is TRBV29-1, the J gene TRBJ2-5; the D gene is possibly TRBD2 (6 bases). The CDR3 length is 18 residues. Germline assignment: CDR1 SQVTM and CDR2 ANQGSEA. V shed 7 bases and J shed 2 bases, with 29 bases lying between them. The CDR3 coding sequence is TGCAGCGGCCAGCGGGTCGGCCACTCCTCGGCCTTTCAAGAGACCCAGTACTTC. Translated: CSGQRVGHSSAFQETQYF.

V and J are TRBV29-1 and TRBJ2-7, with 9 bases fitting TRBD2. The J segment lost 2 bases and the V segment lost 6 bases, leaving 11 bases of the junction unmatched. From germline, CDR1 is SQVTM and CDR2 ANQGSEA. CDR3 length equals 15 residues. The CDR3, as DNA: TGCAGCGTGGTCGCGGGAGCGGGAGGTACCTACGAGCAGTACTTC. It translates to CSVVAGAGGTYEQYF.

The chain has TRBV5-1 and TRBJ2-7; TRBD1 is a possible D gene (5 bases). This CDR3 is built from 15 residues. Germline V gene data show CDR1 as SGHRS and CDR2 as YFSETQ. The V end lost 0 bases, the J end lost 2 bases, and 12 bases lay between the germline ends. In DNA form, the CDR3 reads TGCGCCAGCAGCTTGGAAGGTTTGGGGCCCTACGAGCAGTACTTC. Translated, it gives CASSLEGLGPYEQYF.

V is TRBV24-1 and J is TRBJ2-1; 11 bases match TRBD2. V was pared by 4 bases and J by 5 bases, with 24 bases of the junction left unmatched. Per germline, CDR1 KGHDR and CDR2 SFDVKD. This CDR3 has 22 residues. CDR3 loop: CATSDLSSFSGRARSANNEQFF. The CDR3 nucleotides read TGTGCCACCAGTGACCTCTCTTCTTTTAGCGGGAGGGCCAGGTCTGCCAACAATGAGCAGTTCTTC.

The chain recombines TRBV9 with TRBJ2-6, with TRBD1 as a possible D gene (6 bases). Between the trimmed V and J ends, which lost 4 bases and 0 bases, there was a span of 23 bases. Germline CDR1 reads SGDLS; CDR2 reads YYNGEE. The CDR3 spans 20 residues. Here the CDR3 reads CASSLLAAQRGSSGANVLTF. The CDR3 DNA sequence: TGTGCCAGCAGCCTCCTGGCAGCCCAAAGGGGGAGCTCTGGGGCCAACGTCCTGACTTTC.

The J gene is TRBJ1-2, the V gene TRBV5-1, with 8 bases matching TRBD1. The junction had 5 bases not matched to a gene; V was cut back by 3 bases and J by 4 bases. CDR3 length equals 14 residues. Germline CDR1 is SGHRS and CDR2 is YFSETQ. This chain's CDR3 is CASSYRGTGYGYTF. DNA of the CDR3: TGCGCCAGCAGCTATCGCGGGACAGGCTATGGCTACACCTTC. The full variable domain, in which reference TRBV5-1 and TRBJ1-2 provide the parts outside the CDR3, is KAGVTQTPRYLIKTRGQQVTLSCSPISGHRSVSWYQQTPGQGLQFLFEYFSETQRNKGNFPGRFSGRQFSNSRSEMNVSTLELGDSALYLCASSYRGTGYGYTFGSGTRLTVV.

The chain uses TRBV20-1 and TRBJ2-7; 9 bases agree with TRBD2. Germline V gene sequence: CDR1 DFQATT, CDR2 SNEGSKA (reference sequence). This CDR3 is 13 amino acids long. In DNA, the CDR3 is TGCAGCAGTAGCGGGGGCCCCCCCTACGAGCAGTACTTC. Residues: CSSSGGPPYEQYF.

The chain is built from TRBV12-3 or TRBV12-4 and TRBJ1-2, with D tentatively TRBD1 (5 bases). Trimming stripped 0 bases from V and 8 bases from J, with 16 bases between. This CDR3 contains 15 residues. The CDR3, as DNA: TGTGCCAGCAGTTTAGCACTCCGGGACGGACCGGGCTACACCTTC. Translation: CASSLALRDGPGYTF.

The gene calls are TRBV25-1 and TRBJ1-2; 10 nucleotides match TRBD1. V lost 4 bases and J lost 6; bases outside the gene matches: 2. The CDR3 is 13 residues long. CDR1 and CDR2 (germline): MGHDK, SYGVNS. The CDR3 reads CASSGTGGNGYTF. The DNA of the CDR3 is TGTGCCAGCAGTGGGACAGGGGGAAATGGCTACACCTTC.

This clonotype was found a few times. The V call is TRBV4-2, the J call TRBJ1-2; no definite D call. The V end lost 2 bases, the J end lost 3 bases, and 16 bases lay between the germline ends. The CDR3 has 16 residues. The germline V gene encodes CDR1 LGHNA and CDR2 YNFKEQ. CDR3 sequence reads: CASSQQSLPGDYGYTF. The CDR3 DNA follows: TGTGCCAGCAGCCAACAGTCACTACCCGGGGACTATGGCTACACCTTC.

The rearrangement links TRBV6-6 to TRBJ2-5; weak D call: TRBD2 (6 bases). The V end lost 6 bases, the J end lost 10 bases, and 9 bases lay between the germline ends. The CDR3 length is 10 residues. CDR1 and CDR2 from the germline V gene are MNHNY and SVGAGI (reference sequence). CDR3 bases: TGTGCCAGCAGGGAGGGGATCCAGTACTTC. As protein: CASREGIQYF.

This clonotype has more than one count but fewer than ten. The gene calls are TRBV6-5 and TRBJ1-5; D unresolved. The CDR3 sequence is 14 residues long. Looked up from germline, CDR1 is MNHEY and CDR2 is SVGAGI. Trimming removed 8 bases at V and 0 bases at J, with 11 bases between. CDR3 protein: CASGRVYSNQPQHF. In DNA, the CDR3 is TGTGCCAGCGGGAGGGTTTATAGCAATCAGCCCCAGCATTTT.

The genes are TRBV29-1 and TRBJ1-5; D is undetermined. The germline gives CDR1 SQVTM, CDR2 ANQGSEA. Deletions cut 7 bases from V and 5 bases from J, with 15 bases between. The CDR3 length is 13 residues. The CDR3 sequence is CSESDGRDQPQHF. CDR3 DNA: TGCAGCGAATCTGACGGTAGGGATCAGCCCCAGCATTTT.

This sequence joins TRBV20-1 and TRBJ2-7; TRBD2 matches at 9 bases. Trimming took 1 base from V and 2 from J; bases not matched to a gene: 6. The CDR3 extends over 15 amino acids. Germline lookup yields CDR1 DFQATT and CDR2 SNEGSKA (reference sequence). CDR3 sequence (DNA): TGCAGTGCTAGAGCTTCGCGGGAGGGCGCCTACGAGCAGTACTTC. It encodes CSARASREGAYEQYF.

DNA of the CDR3: TGCGCCAGCAGCCAAGGAACAGGGCTCTCTGGGGCCAACGTCCTGACTTTC. This codes for CASSQGTGLSGANVLTF. This sequence joins TRBV4-1 and TRBJ2-6, with a weak D call TRBD1 (6 bases). Trimming pared 1 base from V and 0 bases from J, leaving 10 bases between. Germline CDR1 and CDR2: MGHRA and YSYEKL. The CDR3 length is 17 residues.

The chain couples TRBV29-1 to TRBJ2-5; D tentatively reads TRBD1 or TRBD2 (6 bases each). Trimming shortened V by 5 bases and J by 5 bases, and 18 bases separated the two germline ends. This CDR3 has 14 residues. Germline values: CDR1 SQVTM, CDR2 ANQGSEA. Here the CDR3 reads CSVTGIIGGETQYF. In DNA, the CDR3 is TGCAGCGTTACCGGGATCATAGGGGGGGAGACCCAGTACTTC. The variable domain in full, completed from reference TRBV29-1 and TRBJ2-5, reads SAVISQKPSRDICQRGTSLTIQCQVDSQVTMMFWYRQQPGQSLTLIATANQGSEATYESGFVIDKFPISRPNLTFSTLTVSNMSPEDSSIYLCSVTGIIGGETQYFGPGTRLLVL.

This clonotype was detected only a few times. The chain employs TRBV7-2 and TRBJ1-2; TRBD1 aligns across 7 bases. V lost 5 bases and J lost 4; bases outside the gene matches: 7. Germline-derived CDR1 and CDR2 are SGHTA and FQGNSA. The CDR3 runs 14 residues. The CDR3 region has the DNA TGTGCCAGCAGCCAACCCGGGACAGTCTATGGCTACACCTTC. As protein: CASSQPGTVYGYTF.